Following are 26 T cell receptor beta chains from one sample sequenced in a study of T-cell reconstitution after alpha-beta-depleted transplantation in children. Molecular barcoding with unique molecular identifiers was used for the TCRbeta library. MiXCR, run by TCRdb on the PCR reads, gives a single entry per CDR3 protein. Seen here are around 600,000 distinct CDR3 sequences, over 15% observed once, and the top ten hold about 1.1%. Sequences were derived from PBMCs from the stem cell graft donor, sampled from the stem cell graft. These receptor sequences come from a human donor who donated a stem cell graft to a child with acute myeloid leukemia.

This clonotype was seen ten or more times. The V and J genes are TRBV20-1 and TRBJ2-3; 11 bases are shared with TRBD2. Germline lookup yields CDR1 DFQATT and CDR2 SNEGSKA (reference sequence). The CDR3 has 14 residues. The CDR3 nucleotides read TGCAGCGCGAGAAGACTAGCGGGGACAGATACGCAGTATTTT. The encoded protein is CSARRLAGTDTQYF.

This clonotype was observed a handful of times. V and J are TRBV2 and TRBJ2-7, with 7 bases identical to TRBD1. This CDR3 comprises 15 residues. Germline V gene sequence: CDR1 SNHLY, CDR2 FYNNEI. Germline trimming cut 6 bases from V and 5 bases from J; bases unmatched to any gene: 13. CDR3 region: CASRPRRQGIDEQYF. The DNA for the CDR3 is TGTGCCAGCAGGCCGAGGAGACAGGGTATCGACGAGCAGTACTTC.

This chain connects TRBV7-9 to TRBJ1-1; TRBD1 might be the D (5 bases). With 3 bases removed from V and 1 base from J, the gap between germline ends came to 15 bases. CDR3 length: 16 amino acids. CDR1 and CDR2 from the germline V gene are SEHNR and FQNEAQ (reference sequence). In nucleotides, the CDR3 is TGTGCCAGCAGCTTCTTTTCCGGGACGGCGAACACTGAAGCTTTCTTT. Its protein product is CASSFFSGTANTEAFF.

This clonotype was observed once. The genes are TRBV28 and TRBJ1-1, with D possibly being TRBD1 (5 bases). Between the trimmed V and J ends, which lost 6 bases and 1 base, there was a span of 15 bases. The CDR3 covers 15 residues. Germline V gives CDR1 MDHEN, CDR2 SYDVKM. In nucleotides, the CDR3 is TGTGCCAGCAGGCCGGCCGGGACGGCGAACACTGAAGCTTTCTTT. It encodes CASRPAGTANTEAFF.

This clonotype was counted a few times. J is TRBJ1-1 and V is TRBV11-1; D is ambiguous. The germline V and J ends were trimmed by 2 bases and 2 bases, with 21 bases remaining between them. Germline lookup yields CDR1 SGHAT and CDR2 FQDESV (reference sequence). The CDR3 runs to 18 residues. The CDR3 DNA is TGTGCCAGCAGCTTATGGGGTCGCGGTAGGGCAGATAACACTGAAGCTTTCTTT. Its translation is CASSLWGRGRADNTEAFF.

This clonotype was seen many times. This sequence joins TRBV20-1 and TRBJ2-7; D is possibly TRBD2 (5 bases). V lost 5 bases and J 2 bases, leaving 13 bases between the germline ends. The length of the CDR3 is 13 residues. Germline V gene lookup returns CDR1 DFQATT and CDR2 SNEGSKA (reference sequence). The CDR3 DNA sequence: TGCAGTGCTGCCCGCAGCGGTCCCTACGAGCAGTACTTC. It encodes CSAARSGPYEQYF.

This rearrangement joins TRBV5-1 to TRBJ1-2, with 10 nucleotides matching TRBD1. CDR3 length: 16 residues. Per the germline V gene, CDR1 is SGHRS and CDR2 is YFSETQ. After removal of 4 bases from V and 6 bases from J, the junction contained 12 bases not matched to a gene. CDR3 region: CASSPGQGGDHNGYTF. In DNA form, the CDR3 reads TGCGCCAGCAGCCCCGGACAGGGGGGGGACCATAATGGCTACACCTTC.

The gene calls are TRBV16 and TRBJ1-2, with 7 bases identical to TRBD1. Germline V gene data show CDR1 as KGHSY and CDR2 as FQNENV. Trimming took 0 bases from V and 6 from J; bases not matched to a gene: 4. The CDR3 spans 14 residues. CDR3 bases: TGTGCCAGCAGCCAATCGCTACAGGGGAATGGCTACACCTTC. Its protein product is CASSQSLQGNGYTF.

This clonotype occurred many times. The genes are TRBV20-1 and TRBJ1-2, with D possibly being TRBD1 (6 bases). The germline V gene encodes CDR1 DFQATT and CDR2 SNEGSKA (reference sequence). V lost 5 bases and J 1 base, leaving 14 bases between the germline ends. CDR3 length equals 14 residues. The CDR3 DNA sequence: TGCAGTGCTCCGCCGGGGGCCTATAACTATGGCTACACCTTC. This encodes CSAPPGAYNYGYTF.

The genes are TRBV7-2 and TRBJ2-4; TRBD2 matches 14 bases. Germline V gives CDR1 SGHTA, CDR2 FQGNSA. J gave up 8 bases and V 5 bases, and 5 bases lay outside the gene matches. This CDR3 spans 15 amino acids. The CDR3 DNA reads TGTGCCAGCAGCACGGGACTAGCGGGGGAAGACATTCAGTACTTC. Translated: CASSTGLAGEDIQYF.

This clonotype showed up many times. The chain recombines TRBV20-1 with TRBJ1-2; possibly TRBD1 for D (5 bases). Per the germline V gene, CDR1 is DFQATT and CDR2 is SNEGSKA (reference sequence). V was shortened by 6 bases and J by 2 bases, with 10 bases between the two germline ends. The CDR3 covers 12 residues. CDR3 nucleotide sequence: TGCAGTGCCGCCGGGACCAACTATGGCTACACCTTC. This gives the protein CSAAGTNYGYTF.

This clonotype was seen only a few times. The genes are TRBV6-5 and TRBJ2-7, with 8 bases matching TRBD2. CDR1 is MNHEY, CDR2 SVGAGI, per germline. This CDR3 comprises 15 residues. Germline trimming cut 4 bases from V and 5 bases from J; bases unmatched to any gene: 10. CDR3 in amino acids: CASSSPGERGNEQYF. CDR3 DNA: TGTGCCAGCAGTTCCCCGGGGGAGCGGGGGAACGAGCAGTACTTC.

The CDR3 here is CSASSRPEQFF. As DNA, the CDR3 is TGCAGTGCGAGTAGTAGGCCTGAGCAGTTCTTC. The chain is built from TRBV20-1 and TRBJ2-1; D is unclear. The CDR3 is 11 amino acids. Trimming shortened V by 6 bases and J by 9 bases, and 12 bases separated the two germline ends. The V gene's germline CDR1 is DFQATT and CDR2 SNEGSKA (reference sequence).

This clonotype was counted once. This chain's CDR3 is CASRGGGVRTGELFF. Written as DNA, the CDR3 is TGCGCCAGCAGAGGGGGGGGCGTCCGCACCGGGGAGCTGTTTTTT. The J gene is TRBJ2-2, the V gene TRBV10-2; the D gene is possibly TRBD2 (7 bases). The CDR3 length is 15 residues. V was shortened by 6 bases and J by 4 bases, with 15 bases between the two germline ends. Germline CDR1 and CDR2: WSHSY and SAAADI.

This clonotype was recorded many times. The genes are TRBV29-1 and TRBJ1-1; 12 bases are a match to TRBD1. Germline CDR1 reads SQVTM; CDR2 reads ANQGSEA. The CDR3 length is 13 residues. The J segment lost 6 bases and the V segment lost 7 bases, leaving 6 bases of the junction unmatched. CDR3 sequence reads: CSASGQGASEAFF. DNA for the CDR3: TGCAGCGCGTCGGGACAGGGGGCGTCTGAAGCTTTCTTT.

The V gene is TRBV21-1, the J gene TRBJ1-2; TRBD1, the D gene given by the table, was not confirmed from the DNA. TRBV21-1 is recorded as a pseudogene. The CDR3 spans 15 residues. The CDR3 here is CASSKGGTGIHGYTF. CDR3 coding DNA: TGTGCCAGCAGCAAAGGCGGGACAGGGATCCATGGCTACACCTTC.

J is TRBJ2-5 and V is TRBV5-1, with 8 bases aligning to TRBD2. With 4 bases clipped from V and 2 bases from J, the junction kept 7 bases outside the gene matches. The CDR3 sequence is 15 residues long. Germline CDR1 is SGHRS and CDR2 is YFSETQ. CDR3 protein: CASSMAGGDQETQYF. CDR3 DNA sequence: TGCGCCAGCAGCATGGCGGGGGGCGATCAAGAGACCCAGTACTTC.

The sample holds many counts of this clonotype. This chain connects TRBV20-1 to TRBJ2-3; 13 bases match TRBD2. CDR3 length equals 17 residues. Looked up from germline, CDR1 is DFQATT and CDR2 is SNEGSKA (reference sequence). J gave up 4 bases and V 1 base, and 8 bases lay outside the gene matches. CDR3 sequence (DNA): TGCAGTGCTAGAGGCCTACTAGCGGGGGGGCCGGCAGATACGCAGTATTTT. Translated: CSARGLLAGGPADTQYF.

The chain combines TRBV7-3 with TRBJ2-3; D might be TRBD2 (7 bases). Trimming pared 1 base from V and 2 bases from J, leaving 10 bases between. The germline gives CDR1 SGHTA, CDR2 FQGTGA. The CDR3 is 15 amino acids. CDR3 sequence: CASSLIGGPTDTQYF. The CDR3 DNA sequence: TGTGCCAGCAGCTTAATCGGGGGGCCCACAGATACGCAGTATTTT.

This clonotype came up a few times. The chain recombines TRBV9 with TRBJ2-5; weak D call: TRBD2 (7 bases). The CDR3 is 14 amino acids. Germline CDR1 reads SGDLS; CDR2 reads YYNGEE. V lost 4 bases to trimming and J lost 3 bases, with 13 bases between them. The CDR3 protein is CASSPRGAEETQYF. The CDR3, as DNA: TGTGCCAGCAGCCCTCGGGGGGCCGAAGAGACCCAGTACTTC.

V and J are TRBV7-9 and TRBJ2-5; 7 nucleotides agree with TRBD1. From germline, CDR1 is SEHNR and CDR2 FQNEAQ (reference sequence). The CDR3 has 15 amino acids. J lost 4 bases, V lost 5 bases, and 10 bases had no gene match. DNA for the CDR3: TGTGCCAGCAGCATTCTGGACAGGCCTCCAGAGACCCAGTACTTC. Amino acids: CASSILDRPPETQYF.

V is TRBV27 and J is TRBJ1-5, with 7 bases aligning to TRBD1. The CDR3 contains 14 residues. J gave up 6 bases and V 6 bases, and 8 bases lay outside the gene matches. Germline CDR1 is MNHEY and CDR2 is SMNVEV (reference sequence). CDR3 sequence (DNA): TGTGCCAGCAGGGATCAGACAGGGATTCAGCCCCAGCATTTT. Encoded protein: CASRDQTGIQPQHF.

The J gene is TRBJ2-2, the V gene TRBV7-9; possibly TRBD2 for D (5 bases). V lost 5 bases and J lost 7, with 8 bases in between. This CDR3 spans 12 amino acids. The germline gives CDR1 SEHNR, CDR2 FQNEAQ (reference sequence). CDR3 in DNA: TGTGCCAGCAGCCGGGATATCGGGGAGCTGTTTTTT. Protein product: CASSRDIGELFF.

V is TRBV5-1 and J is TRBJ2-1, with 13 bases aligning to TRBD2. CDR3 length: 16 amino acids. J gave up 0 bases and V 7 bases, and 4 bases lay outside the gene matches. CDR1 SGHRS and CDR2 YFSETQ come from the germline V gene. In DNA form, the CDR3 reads TGCGCCAGCTCACTAGCGGGGGGGACCTCCTACAATGAGCAGTTCTTC. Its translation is CASSLAGGTSYNEQFF.

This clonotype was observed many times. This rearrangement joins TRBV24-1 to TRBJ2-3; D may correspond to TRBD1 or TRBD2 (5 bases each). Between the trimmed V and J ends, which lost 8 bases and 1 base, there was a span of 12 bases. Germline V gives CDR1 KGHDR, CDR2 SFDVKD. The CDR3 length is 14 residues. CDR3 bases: TGTGCCACCACGCCCGGGGCCCGCACAGATACGCAGTATTTT. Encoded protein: CATTPGARTDTQYF.

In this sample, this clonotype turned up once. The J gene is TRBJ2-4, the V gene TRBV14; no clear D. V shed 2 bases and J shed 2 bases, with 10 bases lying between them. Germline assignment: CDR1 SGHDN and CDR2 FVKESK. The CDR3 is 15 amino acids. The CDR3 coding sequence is TGTGCCAGCAGCCAACTCGGTGGAACCAAAAACATTCAGTACTTC. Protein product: CASSQLGGTKNIQYF.